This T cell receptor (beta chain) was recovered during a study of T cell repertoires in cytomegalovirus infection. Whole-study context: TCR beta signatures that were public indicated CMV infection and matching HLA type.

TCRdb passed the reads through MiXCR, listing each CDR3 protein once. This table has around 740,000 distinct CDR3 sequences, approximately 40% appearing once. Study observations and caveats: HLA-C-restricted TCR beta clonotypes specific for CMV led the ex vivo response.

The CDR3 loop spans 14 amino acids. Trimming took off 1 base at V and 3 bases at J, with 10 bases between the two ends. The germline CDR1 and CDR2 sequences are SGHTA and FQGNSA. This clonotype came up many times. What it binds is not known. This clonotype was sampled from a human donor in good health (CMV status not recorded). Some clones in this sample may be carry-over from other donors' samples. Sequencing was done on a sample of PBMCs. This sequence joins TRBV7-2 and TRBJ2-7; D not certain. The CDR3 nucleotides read TGTGCCAGCAGCTTAGGGGTCGGAGACTACGAGCAGTACTTC. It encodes CASSLGVGDYEQYF.